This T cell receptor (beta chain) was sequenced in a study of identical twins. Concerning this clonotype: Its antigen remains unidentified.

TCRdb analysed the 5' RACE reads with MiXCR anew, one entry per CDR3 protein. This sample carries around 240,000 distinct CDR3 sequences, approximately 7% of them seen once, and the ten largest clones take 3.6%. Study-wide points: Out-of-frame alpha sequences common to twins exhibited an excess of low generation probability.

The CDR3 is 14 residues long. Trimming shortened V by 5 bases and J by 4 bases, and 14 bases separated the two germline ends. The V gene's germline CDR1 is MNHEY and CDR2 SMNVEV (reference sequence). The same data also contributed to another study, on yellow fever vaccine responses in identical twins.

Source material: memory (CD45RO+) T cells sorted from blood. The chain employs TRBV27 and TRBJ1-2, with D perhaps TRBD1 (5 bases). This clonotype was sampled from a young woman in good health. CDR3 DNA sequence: TGTGCCAGCAGTCGTCAAGCGGGGGGCTATGGCTACACCTTC. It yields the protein CASSRQAGGYGYTF.